This T cell receptor beta chain was obtained from a study of T cells after yellow fever vaccination. Trimming shortened V by 5 bases and J by 0 bases, and 7 bases separated the two germline ends. Germline assignment: CDR1 SGHTA and CDR2 FQGNSA. The CDR3 is 14 amino acids. TCRdb re-analysed the 5' RACE reads in MiXCR, keeping a single row per CDR3 protein. This table has more than 95,000 distinct CDR3 sequences, around 15% appearing once. The J gene is TRBJ2-2, the V gene TRBV7-2; possible D gene TRBD1, 5 bases. The source material was CD8+ T cells sorted from PBMCs, sampled 5 days after the yellow fever booster vaccination. The receptor was isolated from a man younger than 35 who received the YFV17D yellow fever vaccine. The CDR3 here is CASSTTANTGELFF. The CDR3 coding sequence is TGTGCCAGCAGCACGACAGCGAACACCGGGGAGCTGTTTTTT.